This passage covers 21 T cell receptor beta chains from one sample sequenced in a study of blood T cell repertoires in COVID-19. Produced via immunoSEQ multiplex PCR; TCRdb's table is partial and in-frame only. The sample has some 76,000 clones, roughly 82% seen once. The sequenced sample was peripheral blood. The origin of the receptors is a man aged 45-65 years with acute or convalescent COVID-19.

A few counts support this clone. The CDR3 loop reads CAISWDTNTEAFF. The CDR3 nucleotides are TGTGCCATCAGCTGGGACACGAACACTGAAGCTTTCTTT. This chain joins TRBV10-3 and TRBJ1-1, with D perhaps matching TRBD1 (6 bases). The ends were cut back, 6 bases at V and 1 base at J, with 9 bases in the middle. Germline assignment: CDR1 ENHRY and CDR2 SYGVKD. The CDR3 covers 13 residues.

The chain is built from TRBV29-1 and TRBJ1-3; D unclear. V shed 4 bases and J shed 0 bases, with 7 bases lying between them. The CDR3 totals 13 residues. Germline V CDR1 and CDR2: SQVTM, ANQGSEA. CDR3 loop: CSVGGSSGNTIYF. CDR3 coding DNA: TGCAGCGTTGGAGGGAGCTCTGGAAACACCATATATTTT.

CDR3 loop: CASRGGNTIYF. The CDR3 nucleotides read TGTGCCAGCCGGGGGGGAAACACCATATATTTT. The chain carries TRBV6-5 and TRBJ1-3; perhaps TRBD1 as D (5 bases). This CDR3 has 11 residues. Germline-derived CDR1 and CDR2 are MNHEY and SVGAGI. Trimming removed 8 bases at V and 4 bases at J, with 6 bases between.

This rearrangement joins TRBV6-2 or TRBV6-3 to TRBJ2-1, with 12 bases fitting TRBD2. The CDR3 runs 15 residues. Looked up from germline, CDR1 is MNHEY and CDR2 is SVGEGT. With 6 bases clipped from V and 3 bases from J, the junction kept 3 bases outside the gene matches. The CDR3 DNA reads as TGTGCCAGCAGCCGGACTAGCGGGATCTACAATGAGCAGTTCTTC. Residues: CASSRTSGIYNEQFF.

The genes are TRBV6-5 and TRBJ2-7, with D uncertain. The CDR3 runs 14 residues. Looked up from germline, CDR1 is MNHEY and CDR2 is SVGAGI. V shed 1 base and J shed 1 base, with 8 bases lying between them. The CDR3 DNA follows: TGTGCCAGCAGTTACTTGGGCACGTCCTACGAGCAGTACTTC. Translating it yields CASSYLGTSYEQYF.

The J gene is TRBJ1-1, the V gene TRBV28; D perhaps matches TRBD1 (5 bases). Germline CDR1 is MDHEN and CDR2 is SYDVKM. The CDR3 extends over 14 amino acids. V was trimmed by 4 bases and J by 4 bases, leaving 13 bases between them. Here the CDR3 reads CASSSDSEVTEAFF. The CDR3 nucleotides read TGTGCCAGCAGTTCAGACAGCGAAGTCACTGAAGCTTTCTTT.

The chain recombines TRBV28 with TRBJ2-1; D perhaps matches TRBD2 (6 bases). There are 16 residues in the CDR3. Germline V gene lookup returns CDR1 MDHEN and CDR2 SYDVKM. Trimming took off 3 bases at V and 0 bases at J, with 12 bases between the two ends. The CDR3 protein is CASSFGRDFSYNEQFF. The CDR3 region has the DNA TGTGCCAGCAGTTTCGGGCGGGACTTCTCCTACAATGAGCAGTTCTTC.

The rearrangement joins TRBV6-1 to TRBJ1-2; D remains unclear. V was pared by 3 bases and J by 4 bases, with 9 bases between. This CDR3 region has 13 residues. The germline V gene has CDR1 MNHNS and CDR2 SASEGT. CDR3 sequence: CASSDPPVYGYTF. The CDR3 DNA is TGTGCCAGCAGTGACCCCCCGGTCTATGGCTACACCTTC.

This clone was counted only a few times. V gene TRBV20-1 combines with J gene TRBJ1-2; D is uncertain. V lost 5 bases and J lost 7, with 11 bases in between. The CDR3 is 11 residues long. Germline V gene lookup returns CDR1 DFQATT and CDR2 SNEGSKA (reference sequence). The CDR3 DNA reads TGCAGTGCTGACCCGCCGGGTGGCTACACCTTC. It encodes CSADPPGGYTF.

The rearrangement links TRBV7-2 to TRBJ1-3, with D tentatively TRBD1 (6 bases). Trimming stripped 5 bases from V and 2 bases from J, with 10 bases between. The CDR3 runs to 14 residues. Germline assignment: CDR1 SGHTA and CDR2 FQGNSA. The CDR3, as DNA: TGTGCCAGCAGCCGGACAGCGACTGGAAACACCATATATTTT. It encodes CASSRTATGNTIYF.

CDR3 in DNA: TGTGCCAGTATGGGAGCCCCTAGCTACGAGCAGTACTTC. Amino acid sequence: CASMGAPSYEQYF. J is TRBJ2-7 and V is TRBV19; a possible D gene is TRBD2 (5 bases). The V gene lost 7 bases and the J gene lost 3 bases, with 13 bases spanning the gap. The CDR3 totals 13 residues. The germline V gene has CDR1 LNHDA and CDR2 SQIVND (reference sequence). The whole variable domain, filled in from reference TRBV19 and TRBJ2-7, reads DGGITQSPKYLFRKEGQNVTLSCEQNLNHDAMYWYRQDPGQGLRLIYYSQIVNDFQKGDIAEGYSVSREKKESFPLTVTSAQKNPTAFYLCASMGAPSYEQYFGPGTRLTVT.

The chain couples TRBV7-2 to TRBJ1-5, with 10 bases aligning to TRBD1. V lost 6 bases to trimming and J lost 5 bases; unmatched junction nucleotides: 7. This CDR3 spans 15 amino acids. Germline CDR1 and CDR2: SGHTA and FQGNSA. The CDR3 reads CASSNQGTGDQPQHF. The CDR3 bases are TGTGCCAGCAGTAATCAAGGGACAGGGGATCAGCCCCAGCATTTT. The variable domain in full, with the rest retrieved from reference TRBV7-2 and TRBJ1-5, is GAGVSQSPSNKVTEKGKDVELRCDPISGHTALYWYRQSLGQGLEFLIYFQGNSAPDKSGLPSDRFSAERTGGSVSTLTIQRTQQEDSAVYLCASSNQGTGDQPQHFGDGTRLSIL.

The chain recombines TRBV28 with TRBJ2-7; 8 bases fit TRBD2. The CDR3 sequence is 15 residues long. Germline V lookup: CDR1 MDHEN, CDR2 SYDVKM. J lost 3 bases, V lost 1 base, and 5 bases had no gene match. CDR3 nucleotide sequence: TGTGCCAGCAGTTTATTTGCTAGCGGGCGCTACGAGCAGTACTTC. Encoded protein: CASSLFASGRYEQYF.

This chain joins TRBV7-9 and TRBJ1-6; weak D call: TRBD1 (5 bases). This CDR3 has 16 amino acids. Germline loops: CDR1 SEHNR, CDR2 FQNEAQ (reference sequence). V gave up 5 bases and J gave up 7 bases, with 18 bases separating them. The CDR3 spells CASSPRSQGRNSPLHF. Here the CDR3 DNA reads TGTGCCAGCAGCCCCCGGTCCCAGGGTCGGAATTCACCCCTCCACTTT.

The chain employs TRBV7-8 and TRBJ2-1, with 14 bases fitting TRBD2. The germline V gene encodes CDR1 SGHVS and CDR2 FQNEAQ. This CDR3 is 18 amino acids long. Trimming cost V 4 bases and J 4 bases; bases outside gene matches: 9. DNA of the CDR3: TGTGCCAGCAGCTACGGGACTAGCGGGAGCCTGGGGTACAATGAGCAGTTCTTC. As protein: CASSYGTSGSLGYNEQFF.

This sequence joins TRBV13 and TRBJ1-6, with D unresolved. There are 21 residues in the CDR3. Trimming took off 0 bases at V and 4 bases at J, with 25 bases between the two ends. Germline V CDR1 and CDR2: PRHDT, FYEKMQ (reference sequence). The CDR3 region has the DNA TGTGCCAGCAGCTTAGGCGAAAGGTTCGTTGAGGGCCAAGGATATAATTCACCCCTCCACTTT. Translated: CASSLGERFVEGQGYNSPLHF.

The V and J genes are TRBV29-1 and TRBJ2-1, with D perhaps TRBD2 (5 bases). The CDR3 is made up of 11 amino acids. Germline assignment: CDR1 SQVTM and CDR2 ANQGSEA. Trimming took 6 bases from V and 4 from J, leaving 7 bases between them. This CDR3 is CSVDWYNEQFF. For the CDR3, the DNA is TGCAGCGTGGACTGGTACAATGAGCAGTTCTTC.

A single count supports this clone. The gene calls are TRBV9 and TRBJ2-4; D is perhaps TRBD1 (5 bases). The CDR3 totals 13 residues. Germline lookup yields CDR1 SGDLS and CDR2 YYNGEE. Trimming pared 0 bases from V and 7 bases from J, leaving 8 bases between. CDR3 DNA sequence: TGTGCCAGCAGCGTAGACCAGGGTAACATTCAGTACTTC. It yields the protein CASSVDQGNIQYF.

This chain connects TRBV4-1 to TRBJ1-5, with a tentative D call TRBD1 (5 bases). Germline V gene lookup returns CDR1 MGHRA and CDR2 YSYEKL. Trimming cost V 0 bases and J 4 bases, with 10 bases left between them. The CDR3 is 15 residues long. Written as DNA, the CDR3 is TGCGCCAGCAGCCAAGATACAGGCCAGAATCAGCCCCAGCATTTT. Protein: CASSQDTGQNQPQHF.

The V gene is TRBV28, the J gene TRBJ1-5; 8 nucleotides match TRBD1. The junction had 12 bases not matched to a gene; V was cut back by 6 bases and J by 5 bases. The CDR3 sequence is 16 residues long. Per the germline V gene, CDR1 is MDHEN and CDR2 is SYDVKM. The CDR3 bases are TGTGCCAGCAGGCTCCGGGGGACAGGTTCTGATCAGCCCCAGCATTTT. It codes for CASRLRGTGSDQPQHF. The complete variable domain, with remaining parts taken from reference TRBV28 and TRBJ1-5, reads DVKVTQSSRYLVKRTGEKVFLECVQDMDHENMFWYRQDPGLGLRLIYFSYDVKMKEKGDIPEGYSVSREKKERFSLILESASTNQTSMYLCASRLRGTGSDQPQHFGDGTRLSIL.

This rearrangement joins TRBV6-6 to TRBJ1-2, with D unclear. Looked up from germline, CDR1 is MNHNY and CDR2 is SVGAGI (reference sequence). The CDR3 extends over 10 amino acids. The V and J ends lost 6 bases and 8 bases respectively, with 7 bases between them. In DNA form, the CDR3 reads TGTGCCAGCAGCTCCGGGGGCTACACCTTC. Its translation: CASSSGGYTF.